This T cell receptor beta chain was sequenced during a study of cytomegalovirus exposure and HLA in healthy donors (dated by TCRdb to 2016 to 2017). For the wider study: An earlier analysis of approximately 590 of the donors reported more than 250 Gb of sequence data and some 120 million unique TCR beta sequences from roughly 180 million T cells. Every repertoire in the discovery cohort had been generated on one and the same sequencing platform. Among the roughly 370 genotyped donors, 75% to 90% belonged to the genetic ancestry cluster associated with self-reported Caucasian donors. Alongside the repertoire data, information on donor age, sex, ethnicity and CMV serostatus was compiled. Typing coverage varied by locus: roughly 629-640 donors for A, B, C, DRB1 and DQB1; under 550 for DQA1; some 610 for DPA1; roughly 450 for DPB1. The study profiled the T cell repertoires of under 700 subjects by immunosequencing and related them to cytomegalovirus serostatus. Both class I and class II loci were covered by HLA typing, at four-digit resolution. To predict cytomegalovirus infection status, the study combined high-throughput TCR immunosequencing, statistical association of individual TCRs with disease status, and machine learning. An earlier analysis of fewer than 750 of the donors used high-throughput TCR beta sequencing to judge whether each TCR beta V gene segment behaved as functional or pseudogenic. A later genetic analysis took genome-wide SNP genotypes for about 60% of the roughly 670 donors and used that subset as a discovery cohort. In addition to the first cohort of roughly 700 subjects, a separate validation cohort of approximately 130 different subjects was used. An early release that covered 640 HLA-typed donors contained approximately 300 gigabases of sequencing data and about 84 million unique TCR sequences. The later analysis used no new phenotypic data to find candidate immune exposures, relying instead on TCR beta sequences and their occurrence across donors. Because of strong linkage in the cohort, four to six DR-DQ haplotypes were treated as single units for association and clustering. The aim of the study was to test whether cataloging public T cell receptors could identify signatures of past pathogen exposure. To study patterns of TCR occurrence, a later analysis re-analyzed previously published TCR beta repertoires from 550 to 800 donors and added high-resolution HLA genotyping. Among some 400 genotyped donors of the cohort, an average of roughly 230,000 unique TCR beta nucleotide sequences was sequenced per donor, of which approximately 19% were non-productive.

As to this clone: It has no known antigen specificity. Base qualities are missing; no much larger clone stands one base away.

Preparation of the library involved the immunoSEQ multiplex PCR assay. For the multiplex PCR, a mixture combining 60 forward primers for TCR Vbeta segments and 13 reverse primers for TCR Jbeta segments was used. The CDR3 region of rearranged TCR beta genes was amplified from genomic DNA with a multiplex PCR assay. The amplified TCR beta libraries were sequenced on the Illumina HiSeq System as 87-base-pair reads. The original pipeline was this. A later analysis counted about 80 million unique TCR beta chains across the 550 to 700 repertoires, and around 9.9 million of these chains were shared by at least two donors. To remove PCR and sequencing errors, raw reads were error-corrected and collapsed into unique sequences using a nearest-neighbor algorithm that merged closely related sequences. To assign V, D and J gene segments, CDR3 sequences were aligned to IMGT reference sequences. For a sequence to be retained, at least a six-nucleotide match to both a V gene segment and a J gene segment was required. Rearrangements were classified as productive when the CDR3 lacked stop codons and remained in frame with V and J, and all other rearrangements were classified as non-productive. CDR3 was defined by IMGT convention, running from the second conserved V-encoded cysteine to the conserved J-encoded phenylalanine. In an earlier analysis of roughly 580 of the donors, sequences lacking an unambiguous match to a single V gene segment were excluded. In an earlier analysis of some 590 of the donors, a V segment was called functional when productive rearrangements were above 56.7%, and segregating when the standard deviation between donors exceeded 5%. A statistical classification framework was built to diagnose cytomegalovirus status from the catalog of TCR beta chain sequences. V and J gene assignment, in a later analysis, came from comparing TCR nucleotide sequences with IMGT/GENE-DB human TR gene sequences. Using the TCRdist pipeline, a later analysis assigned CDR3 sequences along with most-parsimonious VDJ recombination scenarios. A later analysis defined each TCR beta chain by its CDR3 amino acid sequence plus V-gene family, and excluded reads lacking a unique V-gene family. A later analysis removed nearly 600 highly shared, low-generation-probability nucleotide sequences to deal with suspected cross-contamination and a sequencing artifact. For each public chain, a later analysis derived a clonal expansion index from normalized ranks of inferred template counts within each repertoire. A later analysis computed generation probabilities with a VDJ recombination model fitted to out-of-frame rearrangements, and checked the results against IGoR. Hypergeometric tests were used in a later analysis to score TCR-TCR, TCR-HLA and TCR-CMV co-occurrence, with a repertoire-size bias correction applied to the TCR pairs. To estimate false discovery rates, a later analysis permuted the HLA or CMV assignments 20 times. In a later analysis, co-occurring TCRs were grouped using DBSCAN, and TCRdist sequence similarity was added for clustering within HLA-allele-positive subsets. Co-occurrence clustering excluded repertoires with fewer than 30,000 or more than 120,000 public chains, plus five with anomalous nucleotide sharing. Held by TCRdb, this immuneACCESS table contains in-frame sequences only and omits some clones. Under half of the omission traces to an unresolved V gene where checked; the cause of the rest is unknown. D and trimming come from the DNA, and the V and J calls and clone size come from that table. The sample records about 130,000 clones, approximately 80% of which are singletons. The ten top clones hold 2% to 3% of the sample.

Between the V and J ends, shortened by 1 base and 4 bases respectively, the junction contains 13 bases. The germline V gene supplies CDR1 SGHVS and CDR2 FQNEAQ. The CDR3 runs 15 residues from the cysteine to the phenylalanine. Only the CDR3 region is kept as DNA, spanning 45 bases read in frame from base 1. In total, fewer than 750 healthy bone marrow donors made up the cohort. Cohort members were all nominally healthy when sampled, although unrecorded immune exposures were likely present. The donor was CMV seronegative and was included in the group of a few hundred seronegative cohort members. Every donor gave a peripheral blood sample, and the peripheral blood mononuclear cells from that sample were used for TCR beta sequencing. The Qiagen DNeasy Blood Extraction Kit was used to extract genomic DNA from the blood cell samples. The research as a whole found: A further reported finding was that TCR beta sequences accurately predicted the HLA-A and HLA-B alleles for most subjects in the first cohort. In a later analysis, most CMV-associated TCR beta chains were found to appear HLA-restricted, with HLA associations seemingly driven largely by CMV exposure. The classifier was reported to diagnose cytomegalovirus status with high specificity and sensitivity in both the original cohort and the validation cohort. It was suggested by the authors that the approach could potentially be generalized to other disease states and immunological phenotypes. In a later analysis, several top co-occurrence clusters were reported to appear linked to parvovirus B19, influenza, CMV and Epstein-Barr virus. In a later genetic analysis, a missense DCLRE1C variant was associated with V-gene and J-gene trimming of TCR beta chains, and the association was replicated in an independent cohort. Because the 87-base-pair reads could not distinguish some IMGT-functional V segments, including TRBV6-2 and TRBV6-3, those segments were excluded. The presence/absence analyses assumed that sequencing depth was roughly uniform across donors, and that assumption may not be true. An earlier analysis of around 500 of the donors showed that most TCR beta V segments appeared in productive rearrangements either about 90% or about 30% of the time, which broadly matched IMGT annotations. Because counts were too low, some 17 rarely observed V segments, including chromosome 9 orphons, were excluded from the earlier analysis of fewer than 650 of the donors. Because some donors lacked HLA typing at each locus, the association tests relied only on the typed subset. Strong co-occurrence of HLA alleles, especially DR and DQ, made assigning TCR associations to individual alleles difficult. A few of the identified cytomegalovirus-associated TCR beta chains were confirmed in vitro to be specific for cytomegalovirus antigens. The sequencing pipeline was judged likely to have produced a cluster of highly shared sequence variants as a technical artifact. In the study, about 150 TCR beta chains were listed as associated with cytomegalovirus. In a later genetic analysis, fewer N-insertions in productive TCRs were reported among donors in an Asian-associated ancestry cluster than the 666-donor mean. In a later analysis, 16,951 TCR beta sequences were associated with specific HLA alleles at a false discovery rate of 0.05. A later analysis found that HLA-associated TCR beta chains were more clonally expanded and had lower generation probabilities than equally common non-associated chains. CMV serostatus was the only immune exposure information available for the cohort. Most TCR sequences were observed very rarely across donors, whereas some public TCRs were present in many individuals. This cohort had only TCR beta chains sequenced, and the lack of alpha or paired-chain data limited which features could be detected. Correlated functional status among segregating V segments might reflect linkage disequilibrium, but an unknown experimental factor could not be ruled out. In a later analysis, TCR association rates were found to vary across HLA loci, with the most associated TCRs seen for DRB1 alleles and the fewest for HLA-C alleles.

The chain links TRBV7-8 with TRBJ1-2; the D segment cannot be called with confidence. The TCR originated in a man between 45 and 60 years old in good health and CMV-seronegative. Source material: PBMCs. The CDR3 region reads CASSLVPLGVYGYTF. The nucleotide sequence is TGTGCCAGCAGCTTAGTACCCCTGGGCGTCTATGGCTACACCTTC.